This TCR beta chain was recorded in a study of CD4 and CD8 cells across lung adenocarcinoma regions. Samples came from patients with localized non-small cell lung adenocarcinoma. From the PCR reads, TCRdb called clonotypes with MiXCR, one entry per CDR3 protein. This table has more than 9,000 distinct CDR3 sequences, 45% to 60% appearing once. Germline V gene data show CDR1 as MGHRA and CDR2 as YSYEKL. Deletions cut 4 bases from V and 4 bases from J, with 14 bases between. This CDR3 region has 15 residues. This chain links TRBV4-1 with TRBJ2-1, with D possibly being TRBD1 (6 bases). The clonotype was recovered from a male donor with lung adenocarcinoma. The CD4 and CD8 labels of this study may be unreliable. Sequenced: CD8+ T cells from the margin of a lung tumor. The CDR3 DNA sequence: TGCGCCAGCAGCCGCCCCGGGACAAGTTACAATGAGCAGTTCTTC. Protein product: CASSRPGTSYNEQFF.